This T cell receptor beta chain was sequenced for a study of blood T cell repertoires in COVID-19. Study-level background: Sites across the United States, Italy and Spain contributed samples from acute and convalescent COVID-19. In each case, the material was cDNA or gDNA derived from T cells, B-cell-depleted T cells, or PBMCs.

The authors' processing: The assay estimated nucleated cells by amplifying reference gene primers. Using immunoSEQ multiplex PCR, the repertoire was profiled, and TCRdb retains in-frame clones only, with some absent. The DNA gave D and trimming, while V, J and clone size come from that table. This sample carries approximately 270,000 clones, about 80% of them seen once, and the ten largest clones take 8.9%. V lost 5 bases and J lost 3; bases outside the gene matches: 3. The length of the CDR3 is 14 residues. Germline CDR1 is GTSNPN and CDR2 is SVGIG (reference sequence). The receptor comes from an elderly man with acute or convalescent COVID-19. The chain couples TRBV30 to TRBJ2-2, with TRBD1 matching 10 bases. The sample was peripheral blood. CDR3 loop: CAWEDRGDTGELFF. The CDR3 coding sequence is TGTGCCTGGGAGGACAGGGGGGACACCGGGGAGCTGTTTTTT.